This T cell receptor beta chain was profiled in a study of post-analysis software for immune sequencing data. The CDR3 runs to 11 residues. V was trimmed by 6 bases and J by 3 bases, leaving 3 bases between them. Remarks on this clonotype: Its antigen is not known.

Study-wide findings and caveats: Comparison of patients with controls showed five TRBV segments more frequent in patients, TRBV5-6, TRBV5-1 and TRBV20-1 among them. There was significantly lower normalized Chao1 diversity in multiple sclerosis patients than in controls.

TCR beta cDNA libraries included unique molecular identifiers. cDNA molecules numbering some 500,000 came from roughly 1 to 10 million T cells. TCRdb independently ran MiXCR on the PCR reads; one entry per CDR3 protein. The sample records 430,000 or so distinct CDR3 sequences, approximately 37% being singletons. This chain links TRBV12-3 or TRBV12-4 with TRBJ1-5; D call uncertain. Material for sequencing was blood. The TCR originated in a girl aged 2-10 years with multiple sclerosis. The CDR3 sequence is CASSNNQPQHF. The CDR3, as DNA: TGTGCCAGCAGCAACAATCAGCCCCAGCATTTT.